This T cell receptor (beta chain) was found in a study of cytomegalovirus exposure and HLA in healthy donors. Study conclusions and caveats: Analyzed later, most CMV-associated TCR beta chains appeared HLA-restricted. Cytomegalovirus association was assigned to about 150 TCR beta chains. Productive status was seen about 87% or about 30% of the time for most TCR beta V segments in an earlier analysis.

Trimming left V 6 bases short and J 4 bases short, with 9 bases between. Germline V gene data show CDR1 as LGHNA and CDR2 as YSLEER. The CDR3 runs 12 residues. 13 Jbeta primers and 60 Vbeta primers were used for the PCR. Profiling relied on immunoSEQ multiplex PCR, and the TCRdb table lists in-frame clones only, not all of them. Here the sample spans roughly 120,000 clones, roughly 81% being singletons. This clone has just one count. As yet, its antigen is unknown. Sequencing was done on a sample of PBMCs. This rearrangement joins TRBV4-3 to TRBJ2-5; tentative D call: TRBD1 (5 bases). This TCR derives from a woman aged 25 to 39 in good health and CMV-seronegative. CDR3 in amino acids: CASRGEGETQYF. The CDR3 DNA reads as TGCGCCAGCAGAGGGGAAGGAGAGACCCAGTACTTC.